These 20 T cell receptor beta chains were sequenced from one sample in a study of T cell responses to AZD1222 COVID-19 vaccine. This table comes from immunoSEQ multiplex PCR, and its TCRdb copy is limited to in-frame clones, with some not included. The sample lists 70,000 to 95,000 clones; about 89% were seen once. The material sequenced was peripheral blood, taken 28 days after the second AZD1222 dose. The receptors here all came from an adult who received the AZD1222 COVID-19 vaccine.

The chain joins TRBV30 to TRBJ2-7; TRBD1 is a possible D gene (6 bases). The CDR3 runs 16 residues. CDR1 is GTSNPN and CDR2 is SVGIG in the germline V gene (reference sequence). Trimming left V 1 base short and J 4 bases short, with 20 bases between. The chain's CDR3 is CAWSEVDRPTWYEQYF. The CDR3 region has the DNA TGTGCCTGGAGTGAGGTAGACAGGCCAACTTGGTACGAGCAGTACTTC. The whole variable domain, filled in from reference TRBV30 and TRBJ2-7, reads SQTIHQWPATLVQPVGSPLSLECTVEGTSNPNLYWYRQAAGRGLQLLFYSVGIGQISSEVPQNLSASRPQDRQFILSSKKLLLSDSGFYLCAWSEVDRPTWYEQYFGPGTRLTVT.

The chain employs TRBV6-5 and TRBJ2-5, with 9 bases identical to TRBD2. CDR3 length: 16 residues. Germline trimming cut 0 bases from V and 1 base from J; bases unmatched to any gene: 3. Germline assignment: CDR1 MNHEY and CDR2 SVGAGI. The CDR3 DNA sequence: TGTGCCAGCAGTTACTCGAGTAGCGGGGGCCAAGAGACCCAGTACTTC. Translated, it gives CASSYSSSGGQETQYF.

The chain links TRBV11-2 to TRBJ2-1; no firm D call. The V end lost 3 bases, the J end lost 4 bases, and 1 base lay between the germline ends. Germline V lookup: CDR1 SGHAT, CDR2 FQNNGV. The CDR3 has 11 residues. DNA for the CDR3: TGTGCCAGCAGCTTTTACAATGAGCAGTTCTTC. Its protein is CASSFYNEQFF.

The chain has TRBV12-3 or TRBV12-4 and TRBJ2-1; D is unresolved. CDR3 size: 13 residues. V was shortened by 7 bases and J by 7 bases, with 14 bases between the two germline ends. The CDR3 DNA is TGTGCCAGCATTCGGCGCCTTGGGAATGAGCAGTTCTTC. Translation gives CASIRRLGNEQFF.

V and J are TRBV20-1 and TRBJ1-1; D possibly corresponds to TRBD1 (5 bases). Germline assignment: CDR1 DFQATT and CDR2 SNEGSKA (reference sequence). Trimming cost V 3 bases and J 4 bases, with 18 bases left between them. There are 15 residues in the CDR3. The CDR3: CSASRGGEWGTEAFF. CDR3 sequence (DNA): TGCAGTGCTAGTCGGGGAGGGGAATGGGGCACTGAAGCTTTCTTT.

CDR3 DNA: TGTGCCAGTAGTATAGGGGCGGGAGGGACAGATACGCAGTATTTT. It yields the protein CASSIGAGGTDTQYF. V gene TRBV19 combines with J gene TRBJ2-3, with 9 bases identical to TRBD2. CDR1 LNHDA and CDR2 SQIVND come from the germline V gene (reference sequence). CDR3 length: 15 amino acids. V was pared by 1 base and J by 3 bases, with 2 bases of the junction left unmatched.

The chain links TRBV7-8 to TRBJ1-3, with no clear D. Germline CDR1 is SGHVS and CDR2 is FQNEAQ. CDR3 length: 14 residues. The V end was cut by 3 bases, the J end by 4 bases, with 10 bases between. The CDR3 DNA reads TGTGCCAGCAGCTTTAGGGATGTAGGAAACACCATATATTTT. Its translation: CASSFRDVGNTIYF.

The chain employs TRBV18 and TRBJ2-5; 8 bases fit TRBD1. V was pared by 3 bases and J by 4 bases, with 4 bases of the junction left unmatched. CDR3 length: 14 amino acids. In germline, CDR1 is KGHSH, CDR2 LQKENI. The CDR3 DNA is TGTGCCAGCTCACCCGGACAGGGCAGAGAGACCCAGTACTTC. This codes for CASSPGQGRETQYF.

In this sample, this clone turned up a few times. This chain uses TRBV10-2 with TRBJ2-7; D is possibly TRBD1 or TRBD2 (5 bases each). Germline assignment: CDR1 WSHSY and CDR2 SAAADI. CDR3 size: 13 residues. Trimming cost V 2 bases and J 6 bases, with 11 bases left between them. CDR3 loop: CASSERGLAEQYF. CDR3 in DNA: TGCGCCAGCAGTGAGCGGGGCCTAGCCGAGCAGTACTTC.

The CDR3 loop is CASSLSGTGNTIYF. The CDR3, as DNA: TGCGCCAGCAGCTTGTCGGGTACTGGAAACACCATATATTTT. This chain joins TRBV5-1 and TRBJ1-3, with D unclear. The CDR3 is 14 residues long. Deletions cut 1 base from V and 2 bases from J, with 7 bases between. Germline assignment: CDR1 SGHRS and CDR2 YFSETQ. Looking up the rest from reference TRBV5-1 and TRBJ1-3 gives the full variable domain: KAGVTQTPRYLIKTRGQQVTLSCSPISGHRSVSWYQQTPGQGLQFLFEYFSETQRNKGNFPGRFSGRQFSNSRSEMNVSTLELGDSALYLCASSLSGTGNTIYFGEGSWLTVV.

V and J are TRBV3-1 (or the pseudogene TRBV3-2) and TRBJ2-2, with D possibly TRBD2 on 7 matching bases. Trimming shortened V by 6 bases and J by 5 bases, and 16 bases separated the two germline ends. Looked up from germline, CDR1 is LGHDT and CDR2 is YNNKEL (reference sequence). The CDR3 length is 15 residues. The CDR3 sequence: CASRPSGGGTGELFF. CDR3 DNA sequence: TGTGCCAGCAGACCCTCGGGGGGCGGGACCGGGGAGCTGTTTTTT.

This clone was counted a single time. The chain couples TRBV2 to TRBJ1-1, with a possible D match to TRBD1 (6 bases). The CDR3 is 12 residues long. V was clipped by 8 bases and J by 11 bases, with 18 bases between them. The germline CDR1 and CDR2 sequences are SNHLY and FYNNEI. CDR3 nucleotide sequence: TGTGCCAGCGCAGGCAGGGGCGGGAGGGCTTTCTTT. As protein: CASAGRGGRAFF.

The chain combines TRBV6-5 with TRBJ2-1; 9 positions match TRBD1. The J segment lost 8 bases and the V segment lost 6 bases, leaving 8 bases of the junction unmatched. Germline CDR1 and CDR2: MNHEY and SVGAGI. The CDR3 totals 14 residues. The CDR3 protein is CASRGQGFYHEQFF. The CDR3 nucleotides read TGTGCCAGCAGGGGACAGGGCTTTTACCATGAGCAGTTCTTC.

The rearrangement links TRBV28 to TRBJ1-1; possible D gene TRBD1, 5 bases. Deletions cut 6 bases from V and 2 bases from J, with 16 bases between. The CDR3 spans 15 residues. CDR1 and CDR2 (germline): MDHEN, SYDVKM. The CDR3 loop reads CASSNAGRGNTEAFF. The CDR3 DNA is TGTGCCAGCAGCAACGCAGGGCGCGGTAACACTGAAGCTTTCTTT.

In nucleotides, the CDR3 is TGTGCCAGCAGCTTACTAACGTCTAGACGCACCGGGGAGCTGTTTTTT. Translated: CASSLLTSRRTGELFF. V usage is TRBV7-3 and J usage is TRBJ2-2; no definite D call. Trimming removed 2 bases from V and 4 bases from J, with 14 bases in between. The CDR3 is 16 amino acids. The germline CDR1 and CDR2 sequences are SGHTA and FQGTGA.

J is TRBJ1-2 and V is TRBV29-1; D not certain. The germline V gene has CDR1 SQVTM and CDR2 ANQGSEA. Trimming took 4 bases from V and 1 from J, leaving 4 bases between them. This CDR3 contains 11 residues. CDR3 in DNA: TGCAGCGTTGGCGGTAACTATGGCTACACCTTC. Its translation is CSVGGNYGYTF.

This clone was detected only once. This sequence joins TRBV2 and TRBJ2-1, with TRBD2 as a possible D gene (7 bases). Trimming left V 8 bases short and J 7 bases short, with 21 bases between. The CDR3 runs to 15 residues. Germline V gives CDR1 SNHLY, CDR2 FYNNEI. The CDR3 protein is CASQWEVGGPNEQFF. CDR3 in DNA: TGTGCCAGCCAATGGGAGGTGGGGGGGCCTAATGAGCAGTTCTTC.

The gene calls are TRBV2 and TRBJ1-5; the D is unclear. The CDR3 runs 13 residues. CDR1 is SNHLY, CDR2 FYNNEI, per germline. The germline V and J ends were trimmed by 6 bases and 3 bases, with 9 bases remaining between them. CDR3 amino acids: CASSSGYNQPQHF. For the CDR3, the DNA is TGTGCCAGCAGCTCTGGCTACAATCAGCCCCAGCATTTT.

V usage is TRBV7-9 and J usage is TRBJ1-6; D uncertain. V lost 6 bases and J 10 bases, leaving 16 bases between the germline ends. Germline V gene sequence: CDR1 SEHNR, CDR2 FQNEAQ (reference sequence). There are 14 residues in the CDR3. The CDR3 DNA follows: TGTGCCAGCAGTCCGACGGGGAGCGGATCACCCCTCCACTTT. The encoded protein is CASSPTGSGSPLHF. Based on the CDR3 plus reference TRBV7-9 and TRBJ1-6, the full variable domain is DTGVSQNPRHKITKRGQNVTFRCDPISEHNRLYWYRQTLGQGPEFLTYFQNEAQLEKSRLLSDRFSAERPKGSFSTLEIQRTEQGDSAMYLCASSPTGSGSPLHFGNGTRLTVT.

The J gene is TRBJ1-1, the V gene TRBV3-1 (or the pseudogene TRBV3-2); no clear D. The V end lost 0 bases, the J end lost 4 bases, and 12 bases lay between the germline ends. This CDR3 region has 15 residues. Germline V lookup: CDR1 LGHDT, CDR2 YNNKEL (reference sequence). The CDR3 coding sequence is TGTGCCAGCAGCCAAGACGCGGGTCGCGTCACTGAAGCTTTCTTT. Its protein is CASSQDAGRVTEAFF.